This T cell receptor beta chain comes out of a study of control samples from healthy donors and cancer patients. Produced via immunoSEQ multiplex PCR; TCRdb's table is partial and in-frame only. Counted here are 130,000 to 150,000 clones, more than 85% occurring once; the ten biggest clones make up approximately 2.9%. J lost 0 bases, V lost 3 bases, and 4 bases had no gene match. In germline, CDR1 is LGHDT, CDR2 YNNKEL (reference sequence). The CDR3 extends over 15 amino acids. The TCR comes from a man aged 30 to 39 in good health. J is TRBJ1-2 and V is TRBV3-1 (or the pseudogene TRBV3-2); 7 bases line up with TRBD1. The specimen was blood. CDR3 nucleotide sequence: TGTGCCAGCAGCCACACCGGGACAGCTAACTATGGCTACACCTTC. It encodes CASSHTGTANYGYTF.